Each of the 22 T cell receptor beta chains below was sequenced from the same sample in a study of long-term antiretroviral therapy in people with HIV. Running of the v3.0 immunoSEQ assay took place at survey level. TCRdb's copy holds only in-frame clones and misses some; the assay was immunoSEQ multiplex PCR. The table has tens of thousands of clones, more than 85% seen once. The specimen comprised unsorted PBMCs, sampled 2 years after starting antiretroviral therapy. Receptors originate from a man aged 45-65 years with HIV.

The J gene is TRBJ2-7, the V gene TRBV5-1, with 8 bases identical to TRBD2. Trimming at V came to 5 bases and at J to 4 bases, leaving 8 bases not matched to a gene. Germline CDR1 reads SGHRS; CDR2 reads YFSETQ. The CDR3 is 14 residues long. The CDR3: CASRKSGGGYEQYF. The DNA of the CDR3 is TGCGCCAGCAGGAAGTCTGGCGGGGGGTACGAGCAGTACTTC.

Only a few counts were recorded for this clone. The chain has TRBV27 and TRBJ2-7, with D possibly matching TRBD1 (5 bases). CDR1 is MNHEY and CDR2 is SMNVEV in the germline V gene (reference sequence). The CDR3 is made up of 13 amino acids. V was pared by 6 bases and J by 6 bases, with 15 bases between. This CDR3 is CASSRRLRAEQYF. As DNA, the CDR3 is TGTGCCAGCAGCCGACGCCTCAGGGCCGAGCAGTACTTC.

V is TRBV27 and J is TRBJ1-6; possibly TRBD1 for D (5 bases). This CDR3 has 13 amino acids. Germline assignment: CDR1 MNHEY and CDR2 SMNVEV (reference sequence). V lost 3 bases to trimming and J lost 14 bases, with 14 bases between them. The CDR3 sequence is CASSFGRDDSLHF. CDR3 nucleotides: TGTGCCAGCAGTTTTGGCAGGGATGATTCCCTCCACTTT.

Here the CDR3 reads CASSPGTDDFYGYTF. For the CDR3, the DNA is TGCGCCAGCAGCCCTGGGACGGATGATTTCTATGGCTACACCTTC. The V gene is TRBV4-3, the J gene TRBJ1-2, with D possibly being TRBD1 (5 bases). This CDR3 comprises 15 residues. V dropped 4 bases and J dropped 4 bases, with 16 bases sitting between them. The germline V gene encodes CDR1 LGHNA and CDR2 YSLEER.

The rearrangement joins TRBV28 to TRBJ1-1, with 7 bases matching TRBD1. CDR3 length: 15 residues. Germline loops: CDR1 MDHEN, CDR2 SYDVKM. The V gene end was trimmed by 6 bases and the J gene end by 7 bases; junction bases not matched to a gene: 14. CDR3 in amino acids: CASSRPGTVSYEAFF. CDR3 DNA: TGTGCCAGCAGCCGGCCCGGGACAGTGAGTTATGAAGCTTTCTTT.

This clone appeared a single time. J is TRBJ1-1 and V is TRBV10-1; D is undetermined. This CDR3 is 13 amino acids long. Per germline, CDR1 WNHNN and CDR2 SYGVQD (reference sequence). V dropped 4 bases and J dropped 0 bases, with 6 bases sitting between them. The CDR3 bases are TGCGCCAGCAGTGCCGGGATGAACACTGAAGCTTTCTTT. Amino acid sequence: CASSAGMNTEAFF.

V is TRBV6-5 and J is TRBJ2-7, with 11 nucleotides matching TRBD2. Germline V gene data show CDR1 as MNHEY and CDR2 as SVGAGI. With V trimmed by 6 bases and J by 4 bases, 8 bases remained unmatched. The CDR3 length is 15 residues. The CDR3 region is CASRETSGSFYEQYF. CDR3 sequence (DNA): TGTGCCAGCAGAGAAACTAGCGGGAGTTTTTACGAGCAGTACTTC.

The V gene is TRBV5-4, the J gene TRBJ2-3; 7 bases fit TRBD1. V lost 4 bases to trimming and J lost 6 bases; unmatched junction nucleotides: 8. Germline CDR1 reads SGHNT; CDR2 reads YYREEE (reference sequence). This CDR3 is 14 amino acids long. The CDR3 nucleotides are TGTGCCAGCAGCCTTACAGGGGAGAGGGATACGCAGTATTTT. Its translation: CASSLTGERDTQYF.

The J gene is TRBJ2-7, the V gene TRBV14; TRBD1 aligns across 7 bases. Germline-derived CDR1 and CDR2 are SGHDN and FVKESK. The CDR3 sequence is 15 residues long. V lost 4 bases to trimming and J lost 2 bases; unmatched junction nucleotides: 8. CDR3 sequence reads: CASSRPGTEPYEQYF. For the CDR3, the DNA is TGTGCCAGCAGCCGCCCCGGGACAGAACCCTACGAGCAGTACTTC.

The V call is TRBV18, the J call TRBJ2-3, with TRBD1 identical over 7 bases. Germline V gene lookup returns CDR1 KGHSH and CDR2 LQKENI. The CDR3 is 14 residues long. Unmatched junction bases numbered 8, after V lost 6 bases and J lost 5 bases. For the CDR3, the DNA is TGTGCCAGCTCCCGGGACAGCGCGCAAGATACGCAGTATTTT. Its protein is CASSRDSAQDTQYF.

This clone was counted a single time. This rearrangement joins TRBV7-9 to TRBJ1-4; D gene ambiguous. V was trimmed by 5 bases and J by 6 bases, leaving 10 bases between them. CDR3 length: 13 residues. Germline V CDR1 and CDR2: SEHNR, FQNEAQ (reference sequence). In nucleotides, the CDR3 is TGTGCCAGCAGCCCCCCCGGAGATGAAAAACTGTTTTTT. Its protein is CASSPPGDEKLFF.

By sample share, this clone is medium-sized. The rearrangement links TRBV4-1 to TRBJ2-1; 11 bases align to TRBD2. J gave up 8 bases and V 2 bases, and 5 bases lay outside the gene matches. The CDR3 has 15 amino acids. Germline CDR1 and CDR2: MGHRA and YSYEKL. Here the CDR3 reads CASSQSSGRFYEQFF. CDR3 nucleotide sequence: TGCGCCAGCAGCCAATCTAGCGGGAGGTTCTATGAGCAGTTCTTC.

In DNA form, the CDR3 reads TGTGCCTGGAGTGTAAGCTCCGTCCGTATCCAGTACTTC. It encodes CAWSVSSVRIQYF. The rearrangement uses TRBV30 and TRBJ2-5; D unclear. The ends were cut back, 0 bases at V and 10 bases at J, with 15 bases in the middle. Germline V gene sequence: CDR1 GTSNPN, CDR2 SVGIG (reference sequence). This CDR3 region has 13 residues.

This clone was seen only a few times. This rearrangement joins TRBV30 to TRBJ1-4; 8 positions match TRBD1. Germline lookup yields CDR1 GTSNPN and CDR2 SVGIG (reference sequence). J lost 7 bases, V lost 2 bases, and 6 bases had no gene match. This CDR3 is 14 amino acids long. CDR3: CAWSLQGGGEKLFF. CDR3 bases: TGTGCCTGGAGTCTACAGGGGGGTGGTGAAAAACTGTTTTTT.

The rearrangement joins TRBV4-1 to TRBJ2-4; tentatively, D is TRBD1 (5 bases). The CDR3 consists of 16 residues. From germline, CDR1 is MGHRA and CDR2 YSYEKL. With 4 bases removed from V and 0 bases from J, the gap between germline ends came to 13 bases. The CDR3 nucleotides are TGCGCCAGCAGCCCCGGGCTCAGGGCAGCCAAAAACATTCAGTACTTC. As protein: CASSPGLRAAKNIQYF.

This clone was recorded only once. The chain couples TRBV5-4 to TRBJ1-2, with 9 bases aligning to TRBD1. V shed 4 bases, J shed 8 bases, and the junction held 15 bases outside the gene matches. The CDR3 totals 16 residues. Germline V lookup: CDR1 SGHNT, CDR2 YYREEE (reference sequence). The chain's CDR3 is CASSPGPGQGTKGYTF. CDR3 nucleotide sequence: TGTGCCAGCAGCCCTGGGCCTGGACAGGGGACAAAAGGCTACACCTTC.

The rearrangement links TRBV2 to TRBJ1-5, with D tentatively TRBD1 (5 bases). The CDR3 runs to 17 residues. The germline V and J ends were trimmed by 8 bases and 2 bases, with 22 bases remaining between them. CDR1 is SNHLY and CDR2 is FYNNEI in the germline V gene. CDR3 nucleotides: TGTGCCAGCGCAAGGGGTTCCCTCCTTACGGGCAATCAGCCCCAGCATTTT. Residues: CASARGSLLTGNQPQHF.

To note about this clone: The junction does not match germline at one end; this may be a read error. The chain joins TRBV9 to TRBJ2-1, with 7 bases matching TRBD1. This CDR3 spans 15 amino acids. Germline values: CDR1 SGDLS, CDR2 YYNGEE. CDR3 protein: CANSEAPTGYNEQFF. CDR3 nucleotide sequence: TGTGCCAACAGCGAGGCTCCGACAGGGTACAATGAGCAGTTCTTC.

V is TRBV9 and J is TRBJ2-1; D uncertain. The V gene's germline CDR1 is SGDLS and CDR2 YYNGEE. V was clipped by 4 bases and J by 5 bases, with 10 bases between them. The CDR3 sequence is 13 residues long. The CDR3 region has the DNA TGTGCCAGCAGCCCCAGCCGGCACAATGAGCAGTTCTTC. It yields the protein CASSPSRHNEQFF.

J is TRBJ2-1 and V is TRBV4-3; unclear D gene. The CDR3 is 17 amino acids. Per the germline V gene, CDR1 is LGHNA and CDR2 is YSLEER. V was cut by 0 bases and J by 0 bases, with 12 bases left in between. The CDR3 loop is CASSQEGRTHSYNEQFF. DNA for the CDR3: TGCGCCAGCAGCCAAGAGGGTAGAACTCACTCCTACAATGAGCAGTTCTTC.

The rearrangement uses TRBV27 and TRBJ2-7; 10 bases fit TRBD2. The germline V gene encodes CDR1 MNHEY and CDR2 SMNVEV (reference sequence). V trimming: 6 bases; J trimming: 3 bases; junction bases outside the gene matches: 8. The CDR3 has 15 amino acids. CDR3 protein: CASSLGLATNYEQYF. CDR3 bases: TGTGCCAGCAGCTTGGGACTAGCGACCAACTACGAGCAGTACTTC.

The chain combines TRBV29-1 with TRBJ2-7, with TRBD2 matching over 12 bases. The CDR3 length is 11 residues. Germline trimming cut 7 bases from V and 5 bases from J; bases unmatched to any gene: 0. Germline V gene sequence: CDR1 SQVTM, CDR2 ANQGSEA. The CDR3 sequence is CSGLAGDEQYF. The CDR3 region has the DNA TGCAGCGGACTAGCGGGAGACGAGCAGTACTTC.